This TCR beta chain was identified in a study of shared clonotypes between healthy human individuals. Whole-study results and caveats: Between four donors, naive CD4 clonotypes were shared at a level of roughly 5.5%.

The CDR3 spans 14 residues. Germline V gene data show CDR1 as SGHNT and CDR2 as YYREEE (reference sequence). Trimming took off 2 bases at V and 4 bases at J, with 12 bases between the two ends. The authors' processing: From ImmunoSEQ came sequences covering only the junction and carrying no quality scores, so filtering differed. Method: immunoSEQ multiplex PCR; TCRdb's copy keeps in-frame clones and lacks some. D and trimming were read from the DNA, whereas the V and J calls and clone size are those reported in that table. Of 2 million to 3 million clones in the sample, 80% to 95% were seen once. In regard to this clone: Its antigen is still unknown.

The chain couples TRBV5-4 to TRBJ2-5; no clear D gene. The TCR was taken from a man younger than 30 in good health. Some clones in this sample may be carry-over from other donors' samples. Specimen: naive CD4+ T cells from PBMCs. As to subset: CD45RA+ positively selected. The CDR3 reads CASSFFGSLETQYF. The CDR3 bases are TGTGCCAGCAGCTTTTTTGGTTCCTTAGAGACCCAGTACTTC. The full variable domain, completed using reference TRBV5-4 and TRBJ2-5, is ETGVTQSPTHLIKTRGQQVTLRCSSQSGHNTVSWYQQALGQGPQFIFQYYREEENGRGNFPPRFSGLQFPNYSSELNVNALELDDSALYLCASSFFGSLETQYFGPGTRLLVL.